This T cell receptor beta chain was recovered during a study of control samples from healthy donors and cancer patients. Assay used: immunoSEQ multiplex PCR; TCRdb lists only in-frame clones, some missing. The sample lists roughly 76,000 clones, approximately 94% seen once, with 4.8% in the top ten. Germline V lookup: CDR1 MGHRA, CDR2 YSYEKL. V was cut by 0 bases and J by 3 bases, with 11 bases left in between. This CDR3 is built from 15 residues. The receptor comes from a woman aged 18-29 years in good health. The sequenced sample was blood. This chain connects TRBV4-1 to TRBJ1-1, with D possibly being TRBD1 (6 bases). The CDR3 sequence: CASSQETRGDTEAFF. CDR3 sequence (DNA): TGCGCCAGCAGCCAAGAAACCAGGGGTGACACTGAAGCTTTCTTT.